This T cell receptor (beta chain) was identified in a study of blood T cell repertoires in COVID-19. Study-wide context: Italy, Spain and the United States were the sources of the convalescent and acute COVID-19 samples. The analysed material was cDNA or gDNA that came from T cells, B-cell-depleted T cells, or PBMCs.

Only in-frame clones appear in the TCRdb table, and some are missing; sequencing was by immunoSEQ multiplex PCR. The sample records 75,000 to 95,000 clones, around nine tenths being singletons. V was pared by 1 base and J by 7 bases, with 3 bases of the junction left unmatched. The CDR3 totals 15 residues. CDR1 is SGHTA and CDR2 is FQGNSA in the germline V gene. The source of this sequence is a woman between 55 and 75 years old with COVID-19, enrolled during active disease. Sequencing was performed on peripheral blood. This chain connects TRBV7-2 to TRBJ2-1; 11 nucleotides line up with TRBD2. In nucleotides, the CDR3 is TGTGCCAGCAGCTTAGTAGCGGGGGGGCTTAATGAGCAGTTCTTC. Its protein product is CASSLVAGGLNEQFF.